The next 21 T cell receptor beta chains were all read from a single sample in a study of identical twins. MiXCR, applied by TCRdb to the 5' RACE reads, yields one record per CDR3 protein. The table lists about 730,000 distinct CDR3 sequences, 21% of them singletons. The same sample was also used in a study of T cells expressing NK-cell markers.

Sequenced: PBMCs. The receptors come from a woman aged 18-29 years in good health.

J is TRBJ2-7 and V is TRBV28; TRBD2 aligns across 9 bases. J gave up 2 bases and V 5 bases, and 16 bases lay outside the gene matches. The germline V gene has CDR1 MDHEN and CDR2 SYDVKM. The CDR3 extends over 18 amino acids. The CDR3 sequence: CASSVHMTSGPTPYEQYF. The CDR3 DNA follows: TGTGCCAGCAGTGTACATATGACTAGCGGCCCTACCCCCTACGAGCAGTACTTC. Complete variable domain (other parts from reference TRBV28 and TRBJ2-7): DVKVTQSSRYLVKRTGEKVFLECVQDMDHENMFWYRQDPGLGLRLIYFSYDVKMKEKGDIPEGYSVSREKKERFSLILESASTNQTSMYLCASSVHMTSGPTPYEQYFGPGTRLTVT.

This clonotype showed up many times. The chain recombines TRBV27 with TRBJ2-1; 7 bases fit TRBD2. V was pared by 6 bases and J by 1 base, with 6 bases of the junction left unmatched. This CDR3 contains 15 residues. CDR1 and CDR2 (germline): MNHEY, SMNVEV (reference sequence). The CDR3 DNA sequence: TGTGCCAGCAGGGGAGTAGCGGGTTCCTACAATGAGCAGTTCTTC. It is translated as CASRGVAGSYNEQFF.

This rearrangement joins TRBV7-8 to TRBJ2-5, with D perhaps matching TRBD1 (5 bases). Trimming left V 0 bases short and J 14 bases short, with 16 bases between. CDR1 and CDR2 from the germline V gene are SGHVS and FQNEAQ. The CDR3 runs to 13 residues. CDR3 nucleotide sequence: TGTGCCAGCAGCTTAGCGCTCCAAAACAGGCCCTACTTC. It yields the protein CASSLALQNRPYF.

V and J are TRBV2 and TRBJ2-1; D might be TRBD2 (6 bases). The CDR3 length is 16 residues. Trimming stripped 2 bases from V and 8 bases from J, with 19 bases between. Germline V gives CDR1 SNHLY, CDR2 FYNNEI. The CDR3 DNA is TGTGCCAGCAGTGAACGGGCGGGATCGTTTTGGGATGAGCAGTTCTTC. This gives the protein CASSERAGSFWDEQFF.

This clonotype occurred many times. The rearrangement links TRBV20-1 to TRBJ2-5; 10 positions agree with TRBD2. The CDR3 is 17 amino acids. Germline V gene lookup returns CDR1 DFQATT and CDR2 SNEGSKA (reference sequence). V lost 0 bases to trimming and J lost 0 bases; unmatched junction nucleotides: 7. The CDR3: CSARDRASGGYQETQYF. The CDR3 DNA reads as TGCAGTGCTAGAGATCGGGCTAGCGGGGGCTACCAAGAGACCCAGTACTTC.

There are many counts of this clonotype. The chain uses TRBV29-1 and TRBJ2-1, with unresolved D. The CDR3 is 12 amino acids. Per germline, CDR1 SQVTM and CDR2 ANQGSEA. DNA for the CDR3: TGCGGTGTGGTATTCTCCTACAATGAGCAGTTCTTC. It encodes CGVVFSYNEQFF.

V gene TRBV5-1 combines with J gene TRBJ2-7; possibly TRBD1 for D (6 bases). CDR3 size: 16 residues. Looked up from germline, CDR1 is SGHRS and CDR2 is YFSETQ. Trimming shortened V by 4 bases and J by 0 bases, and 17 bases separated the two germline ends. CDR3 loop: CASSTSTGSHSYEQYF. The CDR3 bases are TGCGCCAGCAGCACCAGCACAGGGTCACACTCCTACGAGCAGTACTTC.

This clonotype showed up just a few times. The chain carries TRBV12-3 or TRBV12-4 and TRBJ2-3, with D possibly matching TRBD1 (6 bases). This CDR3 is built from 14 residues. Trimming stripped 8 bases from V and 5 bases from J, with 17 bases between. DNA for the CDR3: TGTGCCAGCCGACAGGACGAACTTGGAGATACGCAGTATTTT. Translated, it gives CASRQDELGDTQYF.

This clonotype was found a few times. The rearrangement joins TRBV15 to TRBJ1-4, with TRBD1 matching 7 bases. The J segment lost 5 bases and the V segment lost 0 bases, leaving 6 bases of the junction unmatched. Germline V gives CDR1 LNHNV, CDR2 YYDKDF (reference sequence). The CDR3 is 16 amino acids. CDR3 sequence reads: CATSRDPGQQNEKLFF. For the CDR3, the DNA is TGTGCCACCAGCAGAGACCCGGGACAGCAGAATGAAAAACTGTTTTTT.

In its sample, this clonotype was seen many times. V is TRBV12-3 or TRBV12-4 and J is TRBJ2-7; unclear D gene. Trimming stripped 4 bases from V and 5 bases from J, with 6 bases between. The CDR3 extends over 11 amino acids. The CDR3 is CASSSHNEQYF. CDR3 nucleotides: TGTGCCAGCAGTTCACACAACGAGCAGTACTTC.

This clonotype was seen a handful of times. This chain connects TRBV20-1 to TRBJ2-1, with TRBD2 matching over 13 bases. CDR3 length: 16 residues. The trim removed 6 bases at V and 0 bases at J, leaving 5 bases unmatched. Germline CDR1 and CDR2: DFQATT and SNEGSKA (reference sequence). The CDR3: CSAKLAGGLSYNEQFF. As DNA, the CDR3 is TGCAGTGCCAAACTAGCGGGAGGGCTCTCCTACAATGAGCAGTTCTTC.

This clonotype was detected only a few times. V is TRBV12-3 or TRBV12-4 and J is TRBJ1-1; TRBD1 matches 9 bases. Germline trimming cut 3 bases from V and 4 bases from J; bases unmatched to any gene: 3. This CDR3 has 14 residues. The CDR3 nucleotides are TGTGCCAGCAGTTTCCGGACAGGGGCCACTGAAGCTTTCTTT. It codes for CASSFRTGATEAFF.

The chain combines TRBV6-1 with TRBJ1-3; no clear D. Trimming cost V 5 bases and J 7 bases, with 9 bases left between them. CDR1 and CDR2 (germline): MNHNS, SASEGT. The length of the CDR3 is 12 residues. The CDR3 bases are TGTGCCAGCAGTCTATATTGGAACACCATATATTTT. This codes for CASSLYWNTIYF.

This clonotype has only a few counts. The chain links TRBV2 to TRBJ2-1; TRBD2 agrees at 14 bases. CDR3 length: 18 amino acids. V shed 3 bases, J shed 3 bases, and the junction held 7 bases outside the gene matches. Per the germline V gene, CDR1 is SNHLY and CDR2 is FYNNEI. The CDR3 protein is CASSEGLAGVRDYNEQFF. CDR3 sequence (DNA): TGTGCCAGCAGTGAGGGACTAGCGGGAGTCCGGGACTACAATGAGCAGTTCTTC.

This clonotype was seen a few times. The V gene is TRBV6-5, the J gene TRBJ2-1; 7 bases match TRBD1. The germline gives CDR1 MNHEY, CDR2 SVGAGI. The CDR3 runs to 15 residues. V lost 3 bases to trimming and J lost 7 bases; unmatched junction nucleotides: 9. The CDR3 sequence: CASSYSTGPMNEQFF. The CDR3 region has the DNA TGTGCCAGCAGTTATTCGACAGGGCCCATGAATGAGCAGTTCTTC.

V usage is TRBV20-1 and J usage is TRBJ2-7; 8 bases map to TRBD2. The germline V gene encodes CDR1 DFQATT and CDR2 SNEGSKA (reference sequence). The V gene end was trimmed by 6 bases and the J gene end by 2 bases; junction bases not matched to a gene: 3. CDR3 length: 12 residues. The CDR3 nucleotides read TGCAGTGCCAAACTAGCGGCCTACGAGCAGTACTTC. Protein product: CSAKLAAYEQYF.

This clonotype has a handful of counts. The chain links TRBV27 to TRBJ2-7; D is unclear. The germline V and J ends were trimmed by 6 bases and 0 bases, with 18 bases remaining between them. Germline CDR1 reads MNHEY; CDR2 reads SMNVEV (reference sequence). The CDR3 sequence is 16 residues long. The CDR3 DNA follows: TGTGCCAGCAGGGGGTACACAACCTCAAGCTCCTACGAGCAGTACTTC. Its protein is CASRGYTTSSSYEQYF.

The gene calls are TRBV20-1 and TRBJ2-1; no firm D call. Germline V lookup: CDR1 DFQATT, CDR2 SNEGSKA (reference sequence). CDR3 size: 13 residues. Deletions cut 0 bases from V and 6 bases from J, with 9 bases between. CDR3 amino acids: CSARDYSLNEQFF. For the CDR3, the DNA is TGCAGTGCTAGAGATTACAGCCTCAATGAGCAGTTCTTC.

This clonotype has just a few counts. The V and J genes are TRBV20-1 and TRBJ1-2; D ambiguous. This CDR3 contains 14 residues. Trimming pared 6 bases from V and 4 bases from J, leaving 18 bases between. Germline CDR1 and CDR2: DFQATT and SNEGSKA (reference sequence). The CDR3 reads CSARLGASIYGYTF. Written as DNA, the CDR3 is TGCAGTGCCCGGCTTGGCGCGTCGATCTATGGCTACACCTTC.

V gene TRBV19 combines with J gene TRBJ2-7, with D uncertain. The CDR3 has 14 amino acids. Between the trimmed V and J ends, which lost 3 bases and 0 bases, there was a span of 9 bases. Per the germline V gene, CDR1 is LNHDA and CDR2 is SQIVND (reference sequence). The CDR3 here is CASSIGPASYEQYF. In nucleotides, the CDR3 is TGTGCCAGTAGTATTGGTCCGGCCTCCTACGAGCAGTACTTC.

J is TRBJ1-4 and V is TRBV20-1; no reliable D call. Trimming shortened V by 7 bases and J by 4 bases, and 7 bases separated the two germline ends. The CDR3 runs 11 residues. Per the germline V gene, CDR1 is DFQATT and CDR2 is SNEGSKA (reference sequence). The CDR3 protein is CSGGDNEKLFF. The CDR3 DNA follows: TGCAGTGGAGGAGATAATGAAAAACTGTTTTTT.